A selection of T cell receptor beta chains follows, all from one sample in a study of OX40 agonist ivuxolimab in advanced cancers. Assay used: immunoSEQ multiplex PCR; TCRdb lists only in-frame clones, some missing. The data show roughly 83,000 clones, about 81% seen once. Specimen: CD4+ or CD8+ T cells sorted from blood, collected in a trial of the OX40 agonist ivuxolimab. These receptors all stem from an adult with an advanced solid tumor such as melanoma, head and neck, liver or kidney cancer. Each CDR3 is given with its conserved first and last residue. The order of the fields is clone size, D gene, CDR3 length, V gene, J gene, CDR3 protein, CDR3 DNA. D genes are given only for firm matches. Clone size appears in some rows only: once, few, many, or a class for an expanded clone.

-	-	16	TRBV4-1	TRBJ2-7	CASSLTRGGLSYEQYF	TGCGCCAGCAGCCTAACTAGGGGAGGCCTCTCCTACGAGCAGTACTTC
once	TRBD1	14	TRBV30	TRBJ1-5	CAWSLTGGFQPQHF	TGTGCCTGGAGTCTTACAGGGGGCTTTCAGCCCCAGCATTTT
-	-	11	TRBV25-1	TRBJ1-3	CASTGRNTIYF	TGTGCCAGCACTGGAAGGAACACCATATATTTT
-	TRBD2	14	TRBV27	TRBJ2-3	CASRIGGGQDTQYF	TGTGCCAGCAGGATAGGCGGGGGGCAGGATACGCAGTATTTT
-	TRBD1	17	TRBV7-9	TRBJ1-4	CASSSGTGSGTNEKLFF	TGTGCCAGCAGCTCCGGGACAGGGTCGGGAACTAATGAAAAACTGTTTTTT
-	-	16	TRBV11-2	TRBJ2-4	CASSWGTGMAKNIQYF	TGTGCCAGCAGCTGGGGAACGGGTATGGCCAAAAACATTCAGTACTTC
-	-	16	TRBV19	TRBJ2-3	CATRRTYTLNTDTQYF	TGTGCCACCCGCAGGACCTACACTCTAAACACAGATACGCAGTATTTT
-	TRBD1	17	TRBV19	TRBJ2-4	CASSPAPGQDNKNIQYF	TGTGCCAGTAGCCCTGCACCGGGACAGGATAATAAAAACATTCAGTACTTC
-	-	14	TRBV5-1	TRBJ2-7	CASSSQGYSYEQYF	TGCGCCAGCAGCTCACAGGGCTACTCCTACGAGCAGTACTTC
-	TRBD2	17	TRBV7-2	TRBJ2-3	CASSLGIAGGPTDTQYF	TGTGCCAGCAGCTTAGGGATAGCGGGAGGGCCGACAGATACGCAGTATTTT
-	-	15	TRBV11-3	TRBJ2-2	CASSLGFGNTGELFF	TGTGCCAGCAGCTTAGGTTTTGGGAACACCGGGGAGCTGTTTTTT
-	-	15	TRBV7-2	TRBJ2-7	CASSGRTHMGDEQYF	TGTGCCAGCAGCGGACGAACCCATATGGGAGACGAGCAGTACTTC
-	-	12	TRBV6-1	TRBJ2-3	CASIRGQDTQYF	TGTGCCAGCATAAGGGGTCAAGATACGCAGTATTTT
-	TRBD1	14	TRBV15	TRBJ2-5	CATSRGTGRETQYF	TGTGCCACCAGCAGGGGGACAGGGAGAGAGACCCAGTACTTC
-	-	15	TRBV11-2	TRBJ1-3	CASSLDLYSGNTIYF	TGTGCCAGCAGCTTGGACCTTTACTCTGGAAACACCATATATTTT
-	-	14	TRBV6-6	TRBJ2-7	CASAFAGLSYEQYF	TGTGCCAGCGCCTTTGCGGGCTTATCCTACGAGCAGTACTTC
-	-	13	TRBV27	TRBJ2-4	CASSLNGKNIQYF	TGTGCCAGCAGTTTAAATGGTAAAAACATTCAGTACTTC
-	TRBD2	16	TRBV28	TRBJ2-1	CASRVGTSGSYNEQFF	TGTGCCAGCAGAGTAGGGACTAGCGGGTCCTACAATGAGCAGTTCTTC
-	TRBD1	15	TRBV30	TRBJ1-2	CAWSYLDRGDDGYTF	TGTGCCTGGAGTTATTTGGACAGGGGTGATGATGGCTACACCTTC
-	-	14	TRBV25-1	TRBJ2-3	CASSGRILVNTQYF	TGTGCCAGCAGTGGAAGGATTCTTGTAAATACGCAGTATTTT
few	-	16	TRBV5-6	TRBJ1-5	CASSFFSGVGNQPQHF	TGTGCCAGCAGCTTCTTTTCAGGGGTCGGCAATCAGCCCCAGCATTTT
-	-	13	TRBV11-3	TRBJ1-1	CASSFTGDTEAFF	TGTGCCAGCAGCTTCACGGGAGACACTGAAGCTTTCTTT
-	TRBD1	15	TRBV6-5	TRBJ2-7	CASSSPGQGSAEQYF	TGTGCCAGCAGTTCTCCGGGACAGGGATCAGCCGAGCAGTACTTC
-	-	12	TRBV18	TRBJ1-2	CASSPPGGGYTF	TGTGCCAGCTCACCACCAGGAGGTGGCTACACCTTC
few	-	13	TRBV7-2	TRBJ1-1	CASSLIRNTEAFF	TGTGCCAGCAGCTTAATCAGGAACACTGAAGCTTTCTTT
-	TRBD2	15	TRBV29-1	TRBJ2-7	CSVEGLAGGDYEQYF	TGCAGCGTTGAAGGATTGGCGGGGGGGGATTACGAGCAGTACTTC
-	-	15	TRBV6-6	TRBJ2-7	CASSYRPGGHYEQYF	TGTGCCAGCAGTTACCGCCCCGGGGGTCACTACGAGCAGTACTTC
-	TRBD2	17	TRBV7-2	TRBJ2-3	CASSSPLGAGGTDTQYF	TGTGCCAGCAGCTCACCTTTGGGGGCGGGAGGGACAGATACGCAGTATTTT
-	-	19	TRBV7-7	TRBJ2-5	CASSLYEPEGVEGKETQYF	TGTGCTAGCAGCTTATACGAGCCCGAAGGTGTGGAGGGGAAAGAGACCCAGTACTTC
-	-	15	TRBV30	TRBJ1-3	CAWSLGGNSGNTIYF	TGTGCCTGGAGTCTAGGAGGGAACTCTGGAAACACCATATATTTT
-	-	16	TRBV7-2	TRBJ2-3	CASSLVQQAVADTQYF	TGTGCCAGCAGCTTAGTTCAACAAGCGGTGGCAGATACGCAGTATTTT
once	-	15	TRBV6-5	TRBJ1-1	CASSFGGLMNTEAFF	TGTGCCAGCAGTTTCGGGGGGTTAATGAACACTGAAGCTTTCTTT